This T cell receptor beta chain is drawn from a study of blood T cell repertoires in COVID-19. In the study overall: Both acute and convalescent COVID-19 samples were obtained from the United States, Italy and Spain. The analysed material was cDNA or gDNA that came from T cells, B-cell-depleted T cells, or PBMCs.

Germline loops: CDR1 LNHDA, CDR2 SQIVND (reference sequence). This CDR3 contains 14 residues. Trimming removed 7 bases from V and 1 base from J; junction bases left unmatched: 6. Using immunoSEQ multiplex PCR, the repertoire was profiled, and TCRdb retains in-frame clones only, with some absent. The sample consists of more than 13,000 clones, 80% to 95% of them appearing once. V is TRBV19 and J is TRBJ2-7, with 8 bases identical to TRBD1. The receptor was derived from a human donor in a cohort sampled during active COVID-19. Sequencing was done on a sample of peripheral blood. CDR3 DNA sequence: TGTGCCAGTACTGTAGGGACAGGTTCCTACGAGCAGTACTTC. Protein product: CASTVGTGSYEQYF. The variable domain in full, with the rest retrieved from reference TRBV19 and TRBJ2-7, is DGGITQSPKYLFRKEGQNVTLSCEQNLNHDAMYWYRQDPGQGLRLIYYSQIVNDFQKGDIAEGYSVSREKKESFPLTVTSAQKNPTAFYLCASTVGTGSYEQYFGPGTRLTVT.